In its sample, the clone carrying this T cell receptor beta chain was seen a few times. No antigen is known for it. This sample is part of a study of cytomegalovirus exposure and HLA in healthy donors. Study-wide findings and caveats: The presence/absence work took it that sequencing depth was about the same across donors.

V shed 4 bases and J 9 bases; nucleotides not matched to a gene: 9. Germline CDR1 reads SQVTM; CDR2 reads ANQGSEA. The CDR3 runs 14 residues. The PCR employed 60 Vbeta primers together with 13 Jbeta primers. Clones were read by immunoSEQ multiplex PCR, and TCRdb kept only the in-frame ones, dropping some. Counted here are 190,000 or so clones, 80% occurring once; the ten biggest clones make up under 0.8%. The sequencing sample was made of PBMCs. The chain couples TRBV29-1 to TRBJ2-1; 10 bases match TRBD2. This sequence originates from a boy younger than 18 in good health and CMV-seronegative. CDR3 amino acids: CSVGLAGHKGEQFF. The CDR3 nucleotides are TGCAGCGTTGGACTAGCGGGTCATAAGGGTGAGCAGTTCTTC.